These 27 T cell receptor beta chains came from one sample sequenced in a study of shared clonotypes between healthy human individuals. The protocol was immunoSEQ multiplex PCR, while the TCRdb copy is restricted to in-frame clones and leaves out a portion. The table shows 80,000 to 100,000 clones, with 68% occurring only once. Sequences were obtained from memory CD8+ T cells sorted from blood. Stated subset: CD45RO+ cells pooled with CCR7-negative TemRA cells. These receptors all come from a man younger than 45 in good health.

This clone was found once. This chain uses TRBV18 with TRBJ1-5; 7 positions agree with TRBD1. The CDR3 has 14 amino acids. Germline lookup yields CDR1 KGHSH and CDR2 LQKENI. V shed 1 base, J shed 6 bases, and the junction held 3 bases outside the gene matches. CDR3 bases: TGTGCCAGCTCACCACAGGGGGCCCCTCAGCCCCAGCATTTT. This gives the protein CASSPQGAPQPQHF.

The rearrangement links TRBV6-6 to TRBJ2-2; a weak D match, TRBD2 (5 bases). The CDR3 runs 15 residues. Germline V gene lookup returns CDR1 MNHNY and CDR2 SVGAGI (reference sequence). Trimming left V 0 bases short and J 3 bases short, with 8 bases between. CDR3: CASSYSTGDTGELFF. CDR3 DNA: TGTGCCAGCAGTTACTCGACCGGGGACACCGGGGAGCTGTTTTTT.

V and J are TRBV4-2 and TRBJ2-1; D is perhaps TRBD2 (6 bases). This CDR3 is built from 13 residues. Germline loops: CDR1 LGHNA, CDR2 YNFKEQ. Trimming took off 4 bases at V and 10 bases at J, with 14 bases between the two ends. The CDR3 loop reads CASSLSGSGEQFF. In DNA, the CDR3 is TGTGCCAGCAGCCTCAGTGGGAGCGGGGAGCAGTTCTTC.

The chain employs TRBV27 and TRBJ2-1, with 15 bases lining up with TRBD2. The CDR3 consists of 17 residues. Germline V gene lookup returns CDR1 MNHEY and CDR2 SMNVEV (reference sequence). V lost 4 bases to trimming and J lost 4 bases; unmatched junction nucleotides: 5. The CDR3 coding sequence is TGTGCCAGCAGTTATTCGGGGACTAGCGGGAGGTACAATGAGCAGTTCTTC. Protein sequence: CASSYSGTSGRYNEQFF.

The chain has TRBV5-5 and TRBJ1-2; no clear D gene. The V gene lost 7 bases and the J gene lost 4 bases, with 20 bases spanning the gap. The CDR3 is made up of 15 amino acids. Germline loops: CDR1 SGHKS, CDR2 YYEKEE (reference sequence). CDR3 DNA sequence: TGTGCCAGCGCTGAAGCTGTCTCGCGAACCTATGGCTACACCTTC. Encoded protein: CASAEAVSRTYGYTF.

J is TRBJ2-2 and V is TRBV5-4, with 7 bases identical to TRBD1. The germline CDR1 and CDR2 sequences are SGHNT and YYREEE (reference sequence). The CDR3 extends over 16 amino acids. Trimming cost V 4 bases and J 4 bases; bases outside gene matches: 10. CDR3 protein: CASSRPGQSTTGELFF. The CDR3 region has the DNA TGTGCCAGCAGCCGCCCGGGACAGAGCACCACCGGGGAGCTGTTTTTT.

The chain carries TRBV2 and TRBJ2-5, with D possibly matching TRBD1 (7 bases). This CDR3 is built from 14 residues. Trimming shortened V by 6 bases and J by 5 bases, and 16 bases separated the two germline ends. Germline V CDR1 and CDR2: SNHLY, FYNNEI. CDR3 nucleotide sequence: TGTGCCAGCAGAGCCCGGAGGGGGCCGGAGACCCAGTACTTC. Translated, it gives CASRARRGPETQYF.

This clone showed up many times. The chain couples TRBV5-1 to TRBJ1-3; maybe TRBD1 (5 bases). Germline V gene lookup returns CDR1 SGHRS and CDR2 YFSETQ. V lost 8 bases, J lost 2 bases, and 14 bases lay in between. The length of the CDR3 is 14 residues. The CDR3 reads CARDQGGAGNTIYF. In nucleotides, the CDR3 is TGCGCCAGGGATCAGGGAGGGGCTGGAAACACCATATATTTT.

Notes on this clone: Compared with germline, one end of the junction differs, possibly owing to a read error. The chain recombines TRBV6-6 with TRBJ2-7, with 13 bases aligning to TRBD2. Germline loops: CDR1 MNHNY, CDR2 SVGAGI (reference sequence). The CDR3 is made up of 15 amino acids. DNA for the CDR3: TGCGCCAGCAGACTGGGACTAGCGGGGCACTACGAGCAGTACTTC. Protein sequence: CASRLGLAGHYEQYF.

This rearrangement joins TRBV5-4 to TRBJ1-2; the match to TRBD1 covers 8 bases. The J segment lost 2 bases and the V segment lost 3 bases, leaving 0 bases of the junction unmatched. The CDR3 extends over 13 amino acids. Per the germline V gene, CDR1 is SGHNT and CDR2 is YYREEE (reference sequence). CDR3 loop: CASSSGGNYGYTF. The CDR3 DNA is TGTGCCAGCAGCTCAGGGGGCAACTATGGCTACACCTTC.

This clone was seen a single time. V is TRBV29-1 and J is TRBJ2-7; maybe TRBD2 (6 bases). Germline CDR1 SQVTM, CDR2 ANQGSEA. This CDR3 is 13 amino acids long. With 6 bases removed from V and 0 bases from J, the gap between germline ends came to 12 bases. DNA for the CDR3: TGCAGCGTGCGGGGTAGCAGCTCCTACGAGCAGTACTTC. Translating gives CSVRGSSSYEQYF.

The rearrangement links TRBV28 to TRBJ2-7; D gene unclear. The CDR3 consists of 13 residues. Deletions cut 4 bases from V and 0 bases from J, with 7 bases between. The germline CDR1 and CDR2 sequences are MDHEN and SYDVKM. CDR3 nucleotide sequence: TGTGCCAGCAGTTCCATCAACTCCTACGAGCAGTACTTC. Amino acid sequence: CASSSINSYEQYF. Variable domain in full (rest from reference TRBV28 and TRBJ2-7): DVKVTQSSRYLVKRTGEKVFLECVQDMDHENMFWYRQDPGLGLRLIYFSYDVKMKEKGDIPEGYSVSREKKERFSLILESASTNQTSMYLCASSSINSYEQYFGPGTRLTVT.

The V gene is TRBV7-9, the J gene TRBJ2-7; 8 nucleotides agree with TRBD1. The trim removed 3 bases at V and 3 bases at J, leaving 4 bases unmatched. CDR3 length: 14 residues. Germline CDR1 SEHNR, CDR2 FQNEAQ (reference sequence). In nucleotides, the CDR3 is TGTGCCAGCAGCTTTTGGGACAGGTACTACGAGCAGTACTTC. Protein sequence: CASSFWDRYYEQYF.

The gene calls are TRBV2 and TRBJ1-3, with a possible D match to TRBD1 (6 bases). Germline loops: CDR1 SNHLY, CDR2 FYNNEI. Trimming took off 3 bases at V and 0 bases at J, with 9 bases between the two ends. CDR3 size: 15 residues. The CDR3 loop reads CASSEGAFSGNTIYF. The DNA of the CDR3 is TGTGCCAGCAGTGAGGGGGCCTTCTCTGGAAACACCATATATTTT. Full variable domain (outside the CDR3, taken from reference TRBV2 and TRBJ1-3): EPEVTQTPSHQVTQMGQEVILRCVPISNHLYFYWYRQILGQKVEFLVSFYNNEISEKSEIFDDQFSVERPDGSNFTLKIRSTKLEDSAMYFCASSEGAFSGNTIYFGEGSWLTVV.

CDR3 protein: CASSPSAGVKTYEQYF. DNA of the CDR3: TGTGCCAGCAGTCCGTCGGCGGGGGTTAAGACCTACGAGCAGTACTTC. The rearrangement uses TRBV27 and TRBJ2-7; 7 nucleotides align to TRBD2. J lost 2 bases, V lost 5 bases, and 12 bases had no gene match. CDR3 length: 16 residues. Germline values: CDR1 MNHEY, CDR2 SMNVEV (reference sequence).

The chain couples TRBV6-4 to TRBJ2-2; possibly TRBD1 for D (5 bases). Trimming cost V 4 bases and J 4 bases, with 10 bases left between them. Per the germline V gene, CDR1 is MRHNA and CDR2 is SNTAGT. The CDR3 runs 14 residues. The CDR3 coding sequence is TGTGCCAGCAGTGCCCAGGGTGGCACCGGGGAGCTGTTTTTT. Its translation is CASSAQGGTGELFF.

The CDR3 DNA follows: TGCAGCGTTGGGTCCGGGGGTTCGAGCTACGAGCAGTACTTC. Translating it yields CSVGSGGSSYEQYF. This rearrangement joins TRBV29-1 to TRBJ2-7, with D maybe TRBD2 (6 bases). Germline V gene sequence: CDR1 SQVTM, CDR2 ANQGSEA. The CDR3 spans 14 residues. Trimming shortened V by 4 bases and J by 3 bases, and 16 bases separated the two germline ends.

The rearrangement links TRBV2 to TRBJ2-7, with D possibly TRBD1 on 6 matching bases. Germline CDR1 and CDR2: SNHLY and FYNNEI. The V gene lost 4 bases and the J gene lost 5 bases, with 12 bases spanning the gap. The CDR3 sequence is 13 residues long. CDR3 residues: CASSVQGFNEQYF. In nucleotides, the CDR3 is TGTGCCAGCAGTGTTCAGGGGTTCAACGAGCAGTACTTC. The entire variable domain, with the rest obtained from reference TRBV2 and TRBJ2-7, is as follows: EPEVTQTPSHQVTQMGQEVILRCVPISNHLYFYWYRQILGQKVEFLVSFYNNEISEKSEIFDDQFSVERPDGSNFTLKIRSTKLEDSAMYFCASSVQGFNEQYFGPGTRLTVT.

CDR3 sequence reads: CASSPGLMGYEQYF. CDR3 DNA sequence: TGTGCCAGCTCACCCGGACTTATGGGTTACGAGCAGTACTTC. This chain joins TRBV18 and TRBJ2-7; possible D gene TRBD2, 5 bases. Germline assignment: CDR1 KGHSH and CDR2 LQKENI. This CDR3 region has 14 residues. V was clipped by 3 bases and J by 4 bases, with 13 bases between them.

Only one count was recorded for this clone. V usage is TRBV10-3 and J usage is TRBJ1-5; 7 bases agree with TRBD1. The CDR3 loop spans 17 amino acids. Germline V gene sequence: CDR1 ENHRY, CDR2 SYGVKD. V was pared by 4 bases and J by 5 bases, with 14 bases of the junction left unmatched. The chain's CDR3 is CAISGEGAGAVDQPQHF. The CDR3 coding sequence is TGTGCCATCAGTGGGGAGGGGGCAGGGGCGGTGGATCAGCCCCAGCATTTT.

This chain links TRBV5-4 with TRBJ2-1, with D possibly matching TRBD1 (6 bases). Germline V gives CDR1 SGHNT, CDR2 YYREEE (reference sequence). The CDR3 covers 15 residues. The V and J ends lost 3 bases and 7 bases respectively, with 17 bases between them. The CDR3 coding sequence is TGTGCCAGCAGCTCGGGACAAGGGGTATGGAATGAGCAGTTCTTC. Translated, it gives CASSSGQGVWNEQFF.

The chain has TRBV25-1 and TRBJ2-6; D tentatively fits TRBD1 or TRBD2 (5 bases each). Germline CDR1 is MGHDK and CDR2 is SYGVNS. The CDR3 contains 18 residues. Trimming stripped 4 bases from V and 0 bases from J, with 16 bases between. The CDR3 here is CASSAEGSLSSGANVLTF. CDR3 DNA sequence: TGTGCCAGCAGTGCCGAGGGGAGTTTGAGCTCTGGGGCCAACGTCCTGACTTTC.

The chain recombines TRBV7-9 with TRBJ2-5; TRBD1 agrees at 12 bases. With V trimmed by 3 bases and J by 2 bases, 4 bases remained unmatched. CDR3 length equals 16 residues. CDR1 and CDR2 (germline): SEHNR, FQNEAQ (reference sequence). CDR3 residues: CASSLGDRGRQETQYF. CDR3 nucleotide sequence: TGTGCCAGCAGCTTGGGGGACAGGGGGCGGCAAGAGACCCAGTACTTC.

This clone was picked up one time. Other DNA variants within this sample encode the same CDR3. The CDR3 bases are TGTGCCAGCAGCGTAGACGCGGGAGGCAACTACGAGCAGTACTTC. It codes for CASSVDAGGNYEQYF. The chain is built from TRBV9 and TRBJ2-7, with 8 bases aligning to TRBD2. The V and J ends lost 0 bases and 3 bases, in that order; junction bases with no gene match: 5. The CDR3 sequence is 15 residues long. Germline V gene lookup returns CDR1 SGDLS and CDR2 YYNGEE.

Notes on this clone: Other DNA sequences in the sample encode the same CDR3. The V and J genes are TRBV7-2 and TRBJ2-3; D remains unclear. The length of the CDR3 is 11 residues. V was clipped by 5 bases and J by 6 bases, with 6 bases between them. The germline V gene encodes CDR1 SGHTA and CDR2 FQGNSA. CDR3: CASSPRDTQYF. DNA for the CDR3: TGTGCCAGCAGCCCTCGGGATACGCAGTATTTT.

The J gene is TRBJ1-5, the V gene TRBV5-8; D is ambiguous. The CDR3 sequence is 13 residues long. Per germline, CDR1 SGHTS and CDR2 YDEGEE. With 2 bases removed from V and 6 bases from J, the gap between germline ends came to 9 bases. The CDR3 bases are TGTGCCAGCAGCTTCGGGCTGACTCAGCCCCAGCATTTT. Encoded protein: CASSFGLTQPQHF.

The V call is TRBV9, the J call TRBJ2-3; no definite D call. The germline gives CDR1 SGDLS, CDR2 YYNGEE. The CDR3 loop spans 13 amino acids. V lost 0 bases and J lost 4, with 6 bases in between. The chain's CDR3 is CASSVALADTQYF. The CDR3 region has the DNA TGTGCCAGCAGCGTAGCATTAGCAGATACGCAGTATTTT.